What follows are 15 T cell receptor beta chains derived from one specimen sequenced in a study of tumor-infiltrating lymphocytes in localized non-small cell lung cancer. Method: immunoSEQ multiplex PCR; TCRdb's copy keeps in-frame clones and lacks some. The sample includes roughly 13,000 clones, around four fifths seen only once; the top ten take about 13%. The sample was uninvolved lung tissue not adjacent to the tumor. These receptors all stem from a human donor with non-small cell lung cancer.

This chain connects TRBV5-1 to TRBJ2-1; D gene uncertain. CDR3 length: 11 residues. Trimming took 0 bases from V and 10 from J, leaving 5 bases between them. The germline CDR1 and CDR2 sequences are SGHRS and YFSETQ. CDR3 residues: CASSLVGEQFF. CDR3 coding DNA: TGCGCCAGCAGCTTGGTCGGGGAGCAGTTCTTC. Full variable domain (outside the CDR3, taken from reference TRBV5-1 and TRBJ2-1): KAGVTQTPRYLIKTRGQQVTLSCSPISGHRSVSWYQQTPGQGLQFLFEYFSETQRNKGNFPGRFSGRQFSNSRSEMNVSTLELGDSALYLCASSLVGEQFFGPGTRLTVL.

The chain is built from TRBV7-3 and TRBJ2-5; D unresolved. The CDR3 has 15 residues. The germline V and J ends were trimmed by 1 base and 0 bases, with 9 bases remaining between them. The V gene's germline CDR1 is SGHTA and CDR2 FQGTGA. The CDR3 is CASSLRVGNQETQYF. The DNA of the CDR3 is TGTGCCAGCAGCTTAAGGGTCGGTAACCAAGAGACCCAGTACTTC.

The chain couples TRBV7-2 to TRBJ1-3, with D possibly being TRBD1 (5 bases). The germline V gene has CDR1 SGHTA and CDR2 FQGNSA. This CDR3 region has 14 residues. V was pared by 4 bases and J by 4 bases, with 11 bases between. The CDR3 sequence is CASSSGTVGNTIYF. CDR3 sequence (DNA): TGTGCCAGCAGCTCCGGGACCGTAGGAAACACCATATATTTT.

The chain employs TRBV9 and TRBJ2-1, with no clear D. Trimming took off 0 bases at V and 5 bases at J, with 6 bases between the two ends. Germline V gene data show CDR1 as SGDLS and CDR2 as YYNGEE. The CDR3 contains 13 residues. CDR3 loop: CASSVATDNEQFF. The DNA of the CDR3 is TGTGCCAGCAGCGTAGCCACGGACAATGAGCAGTTCTTC.

The chain combines TRBV14 with TRBJ2-7, with D perhaps TRBD2 (7 bases). Trimming cost V 3 bases and J 0 bases, with 12 bases left between them. The germline CDR1 and CDR2 sequences are SGHDN and FVKESK. The CDR3 has 15 residues. CDR3: CASSQGGANSYEQYF. CDR3 in DNA: TGTGCCAGCAGCCAGGGGGGGGCCAACTCCTACGAGCAGTACTTC. The full variable domain, its missing parts supplied by reference TRBV14 and TRBJ2-7, is EAGVTQFPSHSVIEKGQTVTLRCDPISGHDNLYWYRRVMGKEIKFLLHFVKESKQDESGMPNNRFLAERTGGTYSTLKVQPAELEDSGVYFCASSQGGANSYEQYFGPGTRLTVT.

This clone was detected a few times. The rearrangement uses TRBV19 and TRBJ2-1, with TRBD1 matching over 9 bases. V gave up 3 bases and J gave up 3 bases; unmatched junction bases: 6. Germline V gives CDR1 LNHDA, CDR2 SQIVND (reference sequence). The CDR3 extends over 16 amino acids. CDR3 sequence: CASSMWRQGDYNEQFF. In DNA, the CDR3 is TGTGCCAGTAGTATGTGGAGACAGGGGGACTACAATGAGCAGTTCTTC.

The rearrangement joins TRBV5-6 to TRBJ1-2; perhaps TRBD1 as D (5 bases). Per the germline V gene, CDR1 is SGHDT and CDR2 is YYEEEE. This CDR3 is 13 amino acids long. Trimming removed 4 bases from V and 5 bases from J, with 12 bases in between. CDR3 in DNA: TGTGCCAGCAGCGCAACCCAGGGATATGGCTACACCTTC. Its translation is CASSATQGYGYTF.

This clone was picked up one time. CDR3 region: CAWRAGPSTDTQYF. In DNA, the CDR3 is TGTGCCTGGCGGGCAGGGCCCTCCACAGATACGCAGTATTTT. The chain uses TRBV30 and TRBJ2-3, with D perhaps TRBD1 (5 bases). CDR3 length: 14 residues. Germline CDR1 and CDR2: GTSNPN and SVGIG (reference sequence). The ends were cut back, 5 bases at V and 2 bases at J, with 14 bases in the middle. Filled out from reference TRBV30 and TRBJ2-3, the complete variable domain reads SQTIHQWPATLVQPVGSPLSLECTVEGTSNPNLYWYRQAAGRGLQLLFYSVGIGQISSEVPQNLSASRPQDRQFILSSKKLLLSDSGFYLCAWRAGPSTDTQYFGPGTRLTVL.

The chain recombines TRBV30 with TRBJ2-4, with D possibly being TRBD2 (6 bases). The germline gives CDR1 GTSNPN, CDR2 SVGIG (reference sequence). V was pared by 0 bases and J by 3 bases, with 9 bases between. The CDR3 has 14 amino acids. CDR3 coding DNA: TGTGCCTGGAGTGTATTTAGCGGCAAAAACATTCAGTACTTC. Translating gives CAWSVFSGKNIQYF.

V and J are TRBV14 and TRBJ2-3, with D possibly matching TRBD2 (5 bases). Germline V gene sequence: CDR1 SGHDN, CDR2 FVKESK. This CDR3 contains 14 residues. The ends were cut back, 4 bases at V and 3 bases at J, with 11 bases in the middle. CDR3 sequence: CASSRLSGTDTQYF. The CDR3 DNA reads TGTGCCAGCAGCCGACTCAGCGGAACAGATACGCAGTATTTT.

As for this clone: At the DNA level, this CDR3 is encoded by other sequences in the same sample as well. The V gene is TRBV2, the J gene TRBJ2-2; the D call may be TRBD1 or TRBD2 (7 bases each). The CDR3 runs to 15 residues. Germline V lookup: CDR1 SNHLY, CDR2 FYNNEI. Deletions cut 6 bases from V and 0 bases from J, with 11 bases between. CDR3 amino acids: CASRRGTANTGELFF. The CDR3 DNA reads TGTGCCAGCAGGCGGGGGACAGCGAACACCGGGGAGCTGTTTTTT.

This chain connects TRBV10-3 to TRBJ1-1, with D possibly matching TRBD1 (6 bases). The CDR3 consists of 18 residues. Between the trimmed V and J ends, which lost 1 base and 1 base, there was a span of 19 bases. Looked up from germline, CDR1 is ENHRY and CDR2 is SYGVKD. The CDR3 region has the DNA TGTGCCATCAGTGAGTTTAAAGGACAGAAAACCTCGAACACTGAAGCTTTCTTT. Its translation is CAISEFKGQKTSNTEAFF.

The V gene is TRBV21-1, the J gene TRBJ2-7; no DNA check was done on the table's D call, TRBD2. TRBV21-1 is designated a pseudogene. The CDR3 runs 17 residues. The CDR3 bases are TGTGCCAGCAGCAAAGAGGGTAAATCGGGGGGCGGGTACGAGCAGTACTTC. It codes for CASSKEGKSGGGYEQYF.

This clone came up a few times. The V gene is TRBV27, the J gene TRBJ2-3; D might be TRBD2 (5 bases). V was clipped by 5 bases and J by 1 base, with 13 bases between them. The CDR3 covers 15 residues. Germline V lookup: CDR1 MNHEY, CDR2 SMNVEV (reference sequence). DNA of the CDR3: TGTGCCAGCAGTCGGGGAAGTTTGGGCACAGATACGCAGTATTTT. This encodes CASSRGSLGTDTQYF.

The V and J genes are TRBV19 and TRBJ1-5; tentative D call: TRBD1 (5 bases). Germline loops: CDR1 LNHDA, CDR2 SQIVND (reference sequence). This CDR3 comprises 14 residues. The ends were cut back, 7 bases at V and 4 bases at J, with 14 bases in the middle. CDR3 sequence: CASKLGGINQPQHF. Written as DNA, the CDR3 is TGTGCCAGTAAGCTGGGGGGGATTAATCAGCCCCAGCATTTT.